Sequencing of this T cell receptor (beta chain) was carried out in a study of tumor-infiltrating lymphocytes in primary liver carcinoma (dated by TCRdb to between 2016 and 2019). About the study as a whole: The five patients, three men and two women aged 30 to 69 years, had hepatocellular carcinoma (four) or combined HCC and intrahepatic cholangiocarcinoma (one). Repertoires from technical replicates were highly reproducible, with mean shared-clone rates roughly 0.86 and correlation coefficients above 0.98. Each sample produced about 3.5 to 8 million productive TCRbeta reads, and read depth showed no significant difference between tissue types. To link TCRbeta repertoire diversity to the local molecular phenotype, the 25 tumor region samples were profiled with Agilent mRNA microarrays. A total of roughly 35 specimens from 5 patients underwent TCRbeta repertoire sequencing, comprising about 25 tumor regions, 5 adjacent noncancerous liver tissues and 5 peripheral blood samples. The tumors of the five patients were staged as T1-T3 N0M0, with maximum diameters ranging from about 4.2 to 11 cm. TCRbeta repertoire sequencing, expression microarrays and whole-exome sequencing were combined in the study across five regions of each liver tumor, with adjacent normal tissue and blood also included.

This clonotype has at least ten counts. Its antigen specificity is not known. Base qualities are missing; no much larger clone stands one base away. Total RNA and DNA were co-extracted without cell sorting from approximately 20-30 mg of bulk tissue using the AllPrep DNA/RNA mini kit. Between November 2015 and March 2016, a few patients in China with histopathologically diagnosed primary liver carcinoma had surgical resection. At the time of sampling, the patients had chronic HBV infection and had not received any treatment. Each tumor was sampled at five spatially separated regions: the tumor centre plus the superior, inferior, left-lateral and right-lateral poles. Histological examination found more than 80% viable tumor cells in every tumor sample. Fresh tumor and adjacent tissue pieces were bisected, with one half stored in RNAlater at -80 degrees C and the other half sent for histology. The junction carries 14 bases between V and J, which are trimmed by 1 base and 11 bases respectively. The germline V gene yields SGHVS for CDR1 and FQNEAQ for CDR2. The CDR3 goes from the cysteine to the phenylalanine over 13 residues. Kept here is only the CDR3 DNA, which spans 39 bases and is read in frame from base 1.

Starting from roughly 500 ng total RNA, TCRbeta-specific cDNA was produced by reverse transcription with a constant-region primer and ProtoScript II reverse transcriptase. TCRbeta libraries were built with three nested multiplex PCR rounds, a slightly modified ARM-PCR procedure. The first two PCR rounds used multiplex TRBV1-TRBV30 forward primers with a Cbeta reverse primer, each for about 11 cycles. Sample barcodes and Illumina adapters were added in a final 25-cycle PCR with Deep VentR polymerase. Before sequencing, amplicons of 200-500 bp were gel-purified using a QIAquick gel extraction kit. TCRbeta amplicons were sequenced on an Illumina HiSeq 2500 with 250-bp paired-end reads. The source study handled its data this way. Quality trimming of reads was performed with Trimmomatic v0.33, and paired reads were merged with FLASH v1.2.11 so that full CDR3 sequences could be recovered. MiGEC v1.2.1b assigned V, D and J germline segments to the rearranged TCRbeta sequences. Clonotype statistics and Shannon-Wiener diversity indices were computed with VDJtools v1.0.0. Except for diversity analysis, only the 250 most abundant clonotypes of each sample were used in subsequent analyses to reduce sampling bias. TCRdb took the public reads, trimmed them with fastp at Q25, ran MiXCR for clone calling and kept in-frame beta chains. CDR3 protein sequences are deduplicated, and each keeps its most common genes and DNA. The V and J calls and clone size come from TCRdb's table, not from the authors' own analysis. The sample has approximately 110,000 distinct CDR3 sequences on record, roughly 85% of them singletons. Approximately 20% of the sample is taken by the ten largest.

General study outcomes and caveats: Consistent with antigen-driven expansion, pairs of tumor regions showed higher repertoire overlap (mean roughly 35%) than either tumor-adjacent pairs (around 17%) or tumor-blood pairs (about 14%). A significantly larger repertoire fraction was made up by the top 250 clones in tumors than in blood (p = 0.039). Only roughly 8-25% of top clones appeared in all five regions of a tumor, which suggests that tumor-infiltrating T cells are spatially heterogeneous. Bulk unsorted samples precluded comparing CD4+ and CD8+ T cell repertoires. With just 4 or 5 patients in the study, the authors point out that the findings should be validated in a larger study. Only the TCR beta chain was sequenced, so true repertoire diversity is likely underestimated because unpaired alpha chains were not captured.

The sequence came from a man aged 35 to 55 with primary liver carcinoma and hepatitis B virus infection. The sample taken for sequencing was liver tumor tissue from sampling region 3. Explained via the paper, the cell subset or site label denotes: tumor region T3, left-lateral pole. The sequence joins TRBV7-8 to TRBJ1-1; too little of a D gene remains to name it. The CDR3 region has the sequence CASSLEQSRGAFF. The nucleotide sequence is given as TGTGCCAGCAGCTTAGAGCAGAGCCGAGGGGCTTTCTTT.